The 15 T cell receptor beta chains listed next were all sequenced from one sample in a study of CD8+CD57+ T cells in acquired aplastic anemia. Patients picked for sequencing had shown CD8+CD57+ cell expansion detected by flow cytometry. Using genomic DNA as the template, TCR beta VDJ and CDR3 profiling was carried out. TCRdb re-derived calls from the reads in MiXCR, one entry per CDR3 protein. The repertoire consists of roughly 150,000 distinct CDR3 sequences, with roughly half occurring once and the leading ten covering 3.2%. Material: sorted CD4+, CD8+, or CD8+CD57+ T cells (not recorded which) from PBMCs. The receptors stem from a human donor with aplastic anemia.

This sequence joins TRBV10-3 and TRBJ2-1; D gene uncertain. CDR1 and CDR2 (germline): ENHRY, SYGVKD. This CDR3 is 13 amino acids long. This chain's CDR3 is CARVSVSMDEQFF. The CDR3 DNA reads TGTGCTAGAGTTTCCGTCTCCATGGATGAGCAGTTCTTC.

In this sample, this clonotype turned up many times. The chain uses TRBV7-9 and TRBJ1-2; no definite D call. V was pared by 4 bases and J by 2 bases, with 8 bases between. CDR3 length: 13 residues. In germline, CDR1 is SEHNR, CDR2 FQNEAQ (reference sequence). The CDR3 is CASSSGINYGYTF. The CDR3 DNA reads TGTGCCAGCAGCTCCGGGATCAACTATGGCTACACCTTC.

The chain uses TRBV15 and TRBJ1-5; the match to TRBD1 covers 8 bases. The V and J ends lost 0 bases and 3 bases, in that order; junction bases with no gene match: 4. This CDR3 region has 16 residues. Germline CDR1 and CDR2: LNHNV and YYDKDF (reference sequence). CDR3 in amino acids: CATSRDQGANNQPQHF. CDR3 DNA sequence: TGTGCCACCAGCAGAGATCAGGGGGCGAACAATCAGCCCCAGCATTTT.

In this sample, this clonotype turned up many times. V gene TRBV5-6 combines with J gene TRBJ1-1, with D tentatively TRBD1 (5 bases). This CDR3 spans 15 amino acids. CDR1 and CDR2 (germline): SGHDT, YYEEEE. Trimming took 2 bases from V and 4 from J, leaving 15 bases between them. The CDR3 spells CASSFVAGKVTEAFF. CDR3 nucleotide sequence: TGTGCCAGCAGCTTCGTCGCAGGGAAGGTCACTGAAGCTTTCTTT.

V usage is TRBV7-4 and J usage is TRBJ2-1, with D tentatively TRBD1 (5 bases). This CDR3 contains 14 residues. Trimming took 3 bases from V and 8 from J, leaving 14 bases between them. Germline V lookup: CDR1 SGHVT, CDR2 SQSDAQ. CDR3: CASSFGHQTDEQFF. The CDR3 DNA is TGTGCCAGCAGCTTCGGACACCAGACGGATGAGCAGTTCTTC.

The rearrangement joins TRBV19 to TRBJ1-2; no definite D call. The CDR3 runs to 12 residues. With 5 bases removed from V and 4 bases from J, the gap between germline ends came to 8 bases. CDR1 and CDR2 from the germline V gene are LNHDA and SQIVND (reference sequence). The CDR3: CASSVGIYGYTF. CDR3 bases: TGTGCCAGTAGTGTGGGGATCTATGGCTACACCTTC.

This clonotype came up many times. The rearrangement links TRBV7-2 to TRBJ2-1; no clear D. The CDR3 is 12 residues long. Germline CDR1 reads SGHTA; CDR2 reads FQGNSA. The V gene lost 4 bases and the J gene lost 10 bases, with 11 bases spanning the gap. CDR3 nucleotide sequence: TGTGCCAGCAGCTCCGTTGGCGGCGAGCAGTTCTTC. It encodes CASSSVGGEQFF.

J is TRBJ1-5 and V is TRBV24-1; maybe TRBD1 (6 bases). The CDR3 extends over 17 amino acids. CDR1 is KGHDR and CDR2 is SFDVKD in the germline V gene. Trimming took 4 bases from V and 0 from J, leaving 15 bases between them. The DNA for the CDR3 is TGTGCCACCAGTGAGGACAGCTACCCGAATAGCAATCAGCCCCAGCATTTT. Protein product: CATSEDSYPNSNQPQHF.

The chain uses TRBV4-2 and TRBJ2-3; 10 nucleotides line up with TRBD2. Germline loops: CDR1 LGHNA, CDR2 YNFKEQ. The CDR3 is 17 residues long. Germline trimming cut 5 bases from V and 5 bases from J; bases unmatched to any gene: 13. The CDR3 sequence is CASSGTLSGGGGDTQYF. The CDR3 region has the DNA TGTGCCAGCAGCGGTACTCTAAGCGGGGGGGGTGGAGATACGCAGTATTTT.

The chain combines TRBV24-1 with TRBJ1-5; no definite D call. Germline V CDR1 and CDR2: KGHDR, SFDVKD. Trimming pared 2 bases from V and 0 bases from J, leaving 7 bases between. This CDR3 is built from 15 residues. The CDR3 is CATSDSEHSNQPQHF. DNA of the CDR3: TGTGCCACCAGTGATTCTGAACATAGCAATCAGCCCCAGCATTTT.

The V gene is TRBV29-1, the J gene TRBJ2-2; 7 bases are shared with TRBD1. Per the germline V gene, CDR1 is SQVTM and CDR2 is ANQGSEA. Germline trimming cut 7 bases from V and 0 bases from J; bases unmatched to any gene: 8. The CDR3 covers 15 residues. The DNA for the CDR3 is TGCAGCGCCAAGTGGGACAGCGCGAACACCGGGGAGCTGTTTTTT. Translating it yields CSAKWDSANTGELFF.

Notes on this clonotype: A read error may account for a junction end that differs from germline. The rearrangement uses TRBV27 and TRBJ1-2; perhaps TRBD1 as D (5 bases). This CDR3 spans 15 amino acids. Germline V gene lookup returns CDR1 MNHEY and CDR2 SMNVEV (reference sequence). Here the CDR3 reads CAGSQTRGPIYGYTF. The DNA for the CDR3 is TGTGCCGGCAGTCAAACGCGGGGACCGATTTATGGCTACACCTTC.

A few counts support this clonotype. The DNA for the CDR3 is TGCGCCAGCAGTTTACAGGGTGATTCACCCCTCCACTTT. The encoded protein is CASSLQGDSPLHF. The chain couples TRBV10-2 to TRBJ1-6; perhaps TRBD1 as D (6 bases). The CDR3 totals 13 residues. CDR1 WSHSY and CDR2 SAAADI come from the germline V gene. Trimming removed 5 bases at V and 8 bases at J, with 10 bases between.

The gene calls are TRBV2 and TRBJ2-5; D remains ambiguous. CDR3 size: 12 residues. Germline V gives CDR1 SNHLY, CDR2 FYNNEI. V gave up 2 bases and J gave up 2 bases, with 3 bases separating them. The CDR3 DNA sequence: TGTGCCAGCAGTGAAAGTCAAGAGACCCAGTACTTC. Translated, it gives CASSESQETQYF.

The table lists this clonotype with many counts. V and J are TRBV4-3 and TRBJ1-3, with TRBD1 as a possible D gene (5 bases). This CDR3 is built from 16 residues. Per the germline V gene, CDR1 is LGHNA and CDR2 is YSLEER. Between the trimmed V and J ends, which lost 0 bases and 4 bases, there was a span of 13 bases. The CDR3 protein is CASSQELAGIGNTIYF. The CDR3 region has the DNA TGCGCCAGCAGCCAAGAGTTGGCAGGGATCGGAAACACCATATATTTT.